The 27 T cell receptor beta chains below were found in one sample sequenced in a study of blood T cell repertoires in COVID-19. Profiling relied on immunoSEQ multiplex PCR, and the TCRdb table lists in-frame clones only, not all of them. The table shows about 45,000 clones, with roughly nine tenths occurring only once. Sequencing was performed on peripheral blood. Receptor source: a human donor in a cohort sampled during active COVID-19.

This chain uses TRBV5-6 with TRBJ1-1, with 7 positions matching TRBD1. Unmatched junction bases numbered 11, after V lost 1 base and J lost 11 bases. The germline gives CDR1 SGHDT, CDR2 YYEEEE. The CDR3 has 14 amino acids. In DNA, the CDR3 is TGTGCCAGCAGCTTGAGAGACAGGGACGTGAGGGCTTTCTTT. Translation: CASSLRDRDVRAFF.

V and J are TRBV12-3 or TRBV12-4 and TRBJ2-3; D gene ambiguous. V was shortened by 4 bases and J by 7 bases, with 9 bases between the two germline ends. CDR3 length: 12 residues. The CDR3 protein is CASSSSSNTQYF. The CDR3 bases are TGTGCCAGCAGTTCGAGTTCAAATACGCAGTATTTT.

This CDR3 reads CATQEVAGSTDTQYF. The CDR3 nucleotides are TGTGCCACCCAAGAAGTAGCGGGGAGCACAGATACGCAGTATTTT. The chain recombines TRBV7-3 with TRBJ2-3; 8 nucleotides line up with TRBD2. Looked up from germline, CDR1 is SGHTA and CDR2 is FQGTGA. The CDR3 has 15 amino acids. J was trimmed by 0 bases and V by 10 bases; bases with no gene match: 9.

J is TRBJ2-3 and V is TRBV6-4; 10 bases map to TRBD2. Germline V CDR1 and CDR2: MRHNA, SNTAGT. The junction had 11 bases not matched to a gene; V was cut back by 2 bases and J by 3 bases. CDR3 length: 18 residues. The CDR3 nucleotides read TGTGCCAGCAGTGACACTCAGAGCGGGGGGGCTCATACAGATACGCAGTATTTT. This sequence encodes CASSDTQSGGAHTDTQYF.

The chain has TRBV7-9 and TRBJ1-5; 10 positions agree with TRBD1. The CDR3 covers 15 residues. The trim removed 7 bases at V and 2 bases at J, leaving 5 bases unmatched. Per germline, CDR1 SEHNR and CDR2 FQNEAQ (reference sequence). The CDR3 bases are TGTGCCAGCACCCAGACAGGGGGCGGCAATCAGCCCCAGCATTTT. This gives the protein CASTQTGGGNQPQHF.

The chain employs TRBV6-5 and TRBJ1-6, with D maybe TRBD1 (5 bases). V gave up 0 bases and J gave up 11 bases, with 17 bases separating them. The germline V gene encodes CDR1 MNHEY and CDR2 SVGAGI. This CDR3 is built from 16 residues. The CDR3, as DNA: TGTGCCAGCAGTTACTCGACGGGGGGGATAAGGGCACCCCTCCACTTT. Its translation: CASSYSTGGIRAPLHF.

The chain couples TRBV2 to TRBJ2-1; TRBD2 agrees at 9 bases. The CDR3 has 14 amino acids. With 6 bases clipped from V and 8 bases from J, the junction kept 8 bases outside the gene matches. The germline V gene encodes CDR1 SNHLY and CDR2 FYNNEI. The CDR3 loop reads CASRKRGGADEQFF. The CDR3 DNA is TGTGCCAGCAGGAAACGCGGGGGGGCCGATGAGCAGTTCTTC.

This chain connects TRBV24-1 to TRBJ2-3; 10 bases align to TRBD1. The V gene end was trimmed by 5 bases and the J gene end by 3 bases; junction bases not matched to a gene: 4. The CDR3 consists of 15 residues. Looked up from germline, CDR1 is KGHDR and CDR2 is SFDVKD. For the CDR3, the DNA is TGTGCCACCAGTGCACCGGGACAGGGGACAGATACGCAGTATTTT. Encoded protein: CATSAPGQGTDTQYF.

This clone was found a few times. Here the CDR3 reads CASTPEGTGGGNEQFF. In DNA, the CDR3 is TGTGCCAGCACCCCCGAGGGGACAGGGGGCGGGAATGAGCAGTTCTTC. This chain links TRBV2 with TRBJ2-1, with TRBD1 matching over 12 bases. J was trimmed by 7 bases and V by 7 bases; bases with no gene match: 11. The CDR3 spans 16 residues. Per germline, CDR1 SNHLY and CDR2 FYNNEI.

This sequence joins TRBV7-2 and TRBJ1-1; 7 bases line up with TRBD1. The germline V gene has CDR1 SGHTA and CDR2 FQGNSA. V gave up 6 bases and J gave up 5 bases; unmatched junction bases: 12. This CDR3 is built from 15 residues. The CDR3: CASSLSGQAQTEAFF. CDR3 coding DNA: TGTGCCAGCAGTTTGAGCGGACAGGCGCAGACTGAAGCTTTCTTT. Drawing the rest from reference TRBV7-2 and TRBJ1-1, the complete variable domain is GAGVSQSPSNKVTEKGKDVELRCDPISGHTALYWYRQSLGQGLEFLIYFQGNSAPDKSGLPSDRFSAERTGGSVSTLTIQRTQQEDSAVYLCASSLSGQAQTEAFFGQGTRLTVV.

This clone has just one count. The chain has TRBV29-1 and TRBJ2-7; tentative D call: TRBD1 (6 bases). CDR3 length: 15 amino acids. V lost 1 base, J lost 2 bases, and 15 bases lay in between. Germline V gene sequence: CDR1 SQVTM, CDR2 ANQGSEA. CDR3 DNA sequence: TGCAGCGTTGAAGGAAGGGACAAGGCAACCTACGAGCAGTACTTC. This gives the protein CSVEGRDKATYEQYF.

The chain uses TRBV5-1 and TRBJ2-5, with 8 bases lining up with TRBD2. The CDR3 totals 13 residues. After removal of 1 base from V and 7 bases from J, the junction contained 3 bases not matched to a gene. Germline CDR1 and CDR2: SGHRS and YFSETQ. This CDR3 reads CASSLSAGGTQYF. For the CDR3, the DNA is TGCGCCAGCAGCTTGTCGGCGGGGGGGACCCAGTACTTC. The full variable domain, completed using reference TRBV5-1 and TRBJ2-5, is KAGVTQTPRYLIKTRGQQVTLSCSPISGHRSVSWYQQTPGQGLQFLFEYFSETQRNKGNFPGRFSGRQFSNSRSEMNVSTLELGDSALYLCASSLSAGGTQYFGPGTRLLVL.

This chain connects TRBV9 to TRBJ2-1; 11 bases align to TRBD1. The CDR3 is made up of 14 amino acids. With 3 bases clipped from V and 8 bases from J, the junction kept 4 bases outside the gene matches. Looked up from germline, CDR1 is SGDLS and CDR2 is YYNGEE. The chain's CDR3 is CASSGTGGSYEQFF. DNA for the CDR3: TGTGCCAGCAGCGGGACAGGGGGCAGTTATGAGCAGTTCTTC.

The genes are TRBV9 and TRBJ1-5; TRBD1 might be the D (6 bases). Germline V gene data show CDR1 as SGDLS and CDR2 as YYNGEE. The germline V and J ends were trimmed by 3 bases and 0 bases, with 13 bases remaining between them. This CDR3 region has 16 residues. The CDR3 protein is CASSAGDILSNQPQHF. The CDR3 nucleotides are TGTGCCAGCAGCGCCGGGGACATCCTTAGCAATCAGCCCCAGCATTTT.

The chain employs TRBV5-8 and TRBJ1-6; 7 nucleotides match TRBD1. Germline CDR1 and CDR2: SGHTS and YDEGEE. The CDR3 loop spans 18 amino acids. V was clipped by 1 base and J by 2 bases; unmatched bases: 9. CDR3 region: CASSLWSTGDPYNSPLHF. For the CDR3, the DNA is TGTGCCAGCAGCTTGTGGTCAACAGGGGACCCCTATAATTCACCCCTCCACTTT.

The chain combines TRBV19 with TRBJ1-4, with 9 bases lining up with TRBD1. The trim removed 0 bases at V and 0 bases at J, leaving 2 bases unmatched. From germline, CDR1 is LNHDA and CDR2 SQIVND (reference sequence). This CDR3 has 17 amino acids. The CDR3 here is CASSIEGQGATNEKLFF. The CDR3 nucleotides are TGTGCCAGTAGTATAGAGGGACAGGGTGCAACTAATGAAAAACTGTTTTTT.

The gene calls are TRBV10-3 and TRBJ2-7; D unclear. Trimming pared 0 bases from V and 5 bases from J, leaving 5 bases between. Germline values: CDR1 ENHRY, CDR2 SYGVKD. The CDR3 consists of 12 residues. The CDR3 region is CAISESPNEQYF. DNA for the CDR3: TGTGCCATCAGTGAGTCCCCAAACGAGCAGTACTTC.

The V and J genes are TRBV21-1 and TRBJ2-7; the D call TRBD1 from the table was never checked on the DNA. TRBV21-1 constitutes a pseudogene. CDR3 length: 14 amino acids. CDR3 protein: CASSEDRGPYEQYF. The CDR3 DNA reads TGTGCCAGCAGCGAGGACAGGGGTCCCTACGAGCAGTACTTC.

The V call is TRBV5-6, the J call TRBJ2-5; D call uncertain. The CDR3 contains 14 residues. V dropped 0 bases and J dropped 0 bases, with 6 bases sitting between them. Germline assignment: CDR1 SGHDT and CDR2 YYEEEE. CDR3 amino acids: CASSLVSDQETQYF. The CDR3 bases are TGTGCCAGCAGCTTGGTCAGTGACCAAGAGACCCAGTACTTC.

V gene TRBV4-3 combines with J gene TRBJ2-1, with D perhaps TRBD2 (5 bases). Germline CDR1 and CDR2: LGHNA and YSLEER. The CDR3 loop spans 13 amino acids. The V and J ends lost 5 bases and 9 bases respectively, with 14 bases between them. For the CDR3, the DNA is TGCGCCAGCAGCACACAACCGGGGTTTGAGCAGTTCTTC. Encoded protein: CASSTQPGFEQFF.

This clone was seen just once. The chain joins TRBV3-1 (or the pseudogene TRBV3-2) to TRBJ1-1, with a weak D call TRBD1 (5 bases). V shed 4 bases and J shed 5 bases, with 11 bases lying between them. CDR3 size: 13 residues. In germline, CDR1 is LGHDT, CDR2 YNNKEL (reference sequence). CDR3 sequence: CASSPPGGTEAFF. The CDR3 DNA follows: TGTGCCAGCAGCCCCCCGGGGGGAACTGAAGCTTTCTTT.

This chain joins TRBV2 and TRBJ1-5; 10 bases match TRBD1. The CDR3 totals 18 residues. Germline CDR1 SNHLY, CDR2 FYNNEI. The ends lost 5 bases at V and 2 bases at J; junction bases unmatched: 12. CDR3 loop: CASSHRDRGERGNQPQHF. The CDR3 region has the DNA TGTGCCAGCAGTCACCGGGACAGGGGTGAAAGAGGCAATCAGCCCCAGCATTTT.

The V gene is TRBV4-3, the J gene TRBJ2-7; 7 bases are a match to TRBD1. There are 15 residues in the CDR3. Losses at the gene ends were 1 base for V and 4 bases for J; bases not matched to a gene: 7. The germline V gene has CDR1 LGHNA and CDR2 YSLEER. The CDR3 DNA reads TGCGCCAGCAGCCAAGGTACGGGACAGAGATACGAGCAGTACTTC. Its protein product is CASSQGTGQRYEQYF.

The chain has TRBV11-2 and TRBJ2-3, with 9 bases that match TRBD2. The CDR3 sequence is 16 residues long. With V trimmed by 2 bases and J by 4 bases, 7 bases remained unmatched. Germline V gene sequence: CDR1 SGHAT, CDR2 FQNNGV. In DNA form, the CDR3 reads TGTGCCAGCAGCTTACGGCTAGCGGGGTCCTCAGATACGCAGTATTTT. Its protein is CASSLRLAGSSDTQYF.

The J gene is TRBJ1-5, the V gene TRBV5-6; weak D call: TRBD1 (5 bases). Looked up from germline, CDR1 is SGHDT and CDR2 is YYEEEE. CDR3 length: 16 residues. The ends were cut back, 0 bases at V and 4 bases at J, with 14 bases in the middle. The CDR3 reads CASSLGGRGKNQPQHF. In nucleotides, the CDR3 is TGTGCCAGCAGCTTGGGGGGAAGGGGCAAGAATCAGCCCCAGCATTTT.

This sequence joins TRBV15 and TRBJ2-5, with 7 nucleotides matching TRBD1. The CDR3 is 15 amino acids. The germline V gene encodes CDR1 LNHNV and CDR2 YYDKDF (reference sequence). Germline trimming cut 1 base from V and 2 bases from J; bases unmatched to any gene: 4. DNA of the CDR3: TGTGCCACCAGCAGAGCCCCGACAGGGCAAGAGACCCAGTACTTC. Translated, it gives CATSRAPTGQETQYF.

The chain is built from TRBV12-3 or TRBV12-4 and TRBJ2-2; D uncertain. The V gene lost 3 bases and the J gene lost 6 bases, with 5 bases spanning the gap. The CDR3 is 12 residues long. DNA for the CDR3: TGTGCCAGCAGTTTGAGCCCCGGGGAGCTGTTTTTT. It is translated as CASSLSPGELFF.